This T cell receptor beta chain was recorded in a study of T cell responses to AZD1222 COVID-19 vaccine. About the research overall: Both about-4-week and about-12-week second-dose recipients were combined.

This CDR3 spans 15 amino acids. The V gene's germline CDR1 is SGHTA and CDR2 FQGNSA. The V end lost 5 bases, the J end lost 4 bases, and 14 bases lay between the germline ends. Profiling relied on immunoSEQ multiplex PCR, and the TCRdb table lists in-frame clones only, not all of them. The sample yields about 140,000 clones, more than 70% seen once. The study's findings and limits: Among AZD1222 vaccinees, only six or seven were seropositive at baseline. The breadth and depth of Spike-specific TCRs increased once two AZD1222 doses had been given. Clonal diversity was possibly underestimated, and the donors were mostly white British, with more females.

This clone came up once. Its cognate antigen is unknown. The sequenced sample was peripheral blood, obtained on day 0 of AZD1222 vaccination. The origin of this receptor is an adult in good health. The genes are TRBV7-2 and TRBJ2-2, with a tentative D call TRBD1 (6 bases). This CDR3 is CASSPPTGGTGELFF. CDR3 bases: TGTGCCAGCAGCCCTCCGACAGGCGGCACCGGGGAGCTGTTTTTT.